The 19 T cell receptor beta chains below were found in one sample sequenced in a study of blood T cell repertoires in COVID-19. Sequencing used immunoSEQ multiplex PCR; TCRdb keeps in-frame clones, though not all of them. The sample has approximately 45,000 clones, about 85% seen once; the top ten hold approximately 15%. Sequenced sample: peripheral blood. These receptors all come from a human donor in a cohort sampled during active COVID-19.

This clone was observed once. V is TRBV6-1 and J is TRBJ2-3, with 10 bases matching TRBD1. Germline CDR1 MNHNS, CDR2 SASEGT. J gave up 2 bases and V 0 bases, and 8 bases lay outside the gene matches. The CDR3 runs 18 residues. The DNA for the CDR3 is TGTGCCAGCAGTGAAGCGGGGGGGACAGGGGTCGTCACAGATACGCAGTATTTT. Amino acid sequence: CASSEAGGTGVVTDTQYF.

V and J are TRBV6-1 and TRBJ1-5; perhaps TRBD1 as D (5 bases). Trimming cost V 2 bases and J 6 bases, with 14 bases left between them. CDR1 and CDR2 from the germline V gene are MNHNS and SASEGT. The CDR3 is made up of 15 amino acids. The CDR3 DNA reads TGTGCCAGCAGTGAAAGTGGAGAAGGGGCTCAGCCCCAGCATTTT. It specifies CASSESGEGAQPQHF.

V and J are TRBV7-9 and TRBJ2-7; D is possibly TRBD1 (6 bases). This CDR3 has 13 amino acids. Trimming stripped 5 bases from V and 1 base from J, with 9 bases between. The V gene's germline CDR1 is SEHNR and CDR2 FQNEAQ (reference sequence). This chain's CDR3 is CASSITGSYEQYF. The DNA for the CDR3 is TGTGCCAGCAGCATCACAGGGTCCTACGAGCAGTACTTC.

CDR3 sequence reads: CASSSWGGRTEAFF. The CDR3 DNA reads TGTGCCAGCAGCTCCTGGGGGGGGAGGACTGAAGCTTTCTTT. V is TRBV7-2 and J is TRBJ1-1; perhaps TRBD1 as D (5 bases). The V end lost 4 bases, the J end lost 5 bases, and 14 bases lay between the germline ends. There are 14 residues in the CDR3. Germline V gene lookup returns CDR1 SGHTA and CDR2 FQGNSA.

The chain carries TRBV19 and TRBJ2-1; D unclear. V lost 3 bases to trimming and J lost 3 bases, with 6 bases between them. The CDR3 has 13 residues. In germline, CDR1 is LNHDA, CDR2 SQIVND (reference sequence). CDR3 coding DNA: TGTGCCAGTAGTATGGAGTACTACAATGAGCAGTTCTTC. Translated, it gives CASSMEYYNEQFF. Full variable domain (outside the CDR3, taken from reference TRBV19 and TRBJ2-1): DGGITQSPKYLFRKEGQNVTLSCEQNLNHDAMYWYRQDPGQGLRLIYYSQIVNDFQKGDIAEGYSVSREKKESFPLTVTSAQKNPTAFYLCASSMEYYNEQFFGPGTRLTVL.

This chain uses TRBV6-2 or TRBV6-3 with TRBJ2-7; a possible D gene is TRBD1 (6 bases). This CDR3 spans 14 amino acids. Trimming pared 2 bases from V and 3 bases from J, leaving 11 bases between. The germline V gene encodes CDR1 MNHEY and CDR2 SVGEGT. CDR3 residues: CASSYGGGLYEQYF. The CDR3 DNA follows: TGTGCCAGCAGTTACGGGGGCGGGCTCTACGAGCAGTACTTC.

V gene TRBV21-1 combines with J gene TRBJ2-6; the table gives TRBD1 as D, unverified against the DNA. TRBV21-1 is a listed pseudogene. The CDR3 runs to 17 residues. The CDR3 nucleotides are TGTGCCAGCAGACCGATTAAAGGGGCCTCTGGGGCCAACGTCCTGACTTTC. Encoded protein: CASRPIKGASGANVLTF.

This clone appeared once. V and J are TRBV30 and TRBJ2-5; a weak D match, TRBD1 (6 bases). This CDR3 is 14 amino acids long. V lost 4 bases, J lost 5 bases, and 17 bases lay in between. Per germline, CDR1 GTSNPN and CDR2 SVGIG (reference sequence). DNA of the CDR3: TGTGCCTGGAAGGGGTGGGGGCTAGGTGAGACCCAGTACTTC. It yields the protein CAWKGWGLGETQYF.

The rearrangement joins TRBV6-2 or TRBV6-3 to TRBJ2-7, with 9 nucleotides matching TRBD2. Germline CDR1 MNHEY, CDR2 SVGEGT. The CDR3 totals 14 residues. The junction had 5 bases not matched to a gene; V was cut back by 5 bases and J by 3 bases. CDR3 protein: CASSGLAGNYEQYF. The CDR3 nucleotides read TGTGCCAGCAGTGGTCTAGCGGGGAACTACGAGCAGTACTTC.

The rearrangement links TRBV9 to TRBJ2-3; D possibly corresponds to TRBD2 (5 bases). Per the germline V gene, CDR1 is SGDLS and CDR2 is YYNGEE. CDR3 length: 13 amino acids. V lost 4 bases to trimming and J lost 3 bases, with 9 bases between them. Here the CDR3 reads CASSPPGTDTQYF. The DNA for the CDR3 is TGTGCCAGCAGCCCTCCGGGGACAGATACGCAGTATTTT.

The CDR3 coding sequence is TGCGCCAGCAGCCCTGGGCAGGGGTTGAACACTGAAGCTTTCTTT. This gives the protein CASSPGQGLNTEAFF. The rearrangement links TRBV5-1 to TRBJ1-1; TRBD1 is a possible D gene (6 bases). Trimming removed 4 bases at V and 0 bases at J, with 13 bases between. The CDR3 length is 15 residues. CDR1 and CDR2 (germline): SGHRS, YFSETQ.

The rearrangement uses TRBV18 and TRBJ1-5, with 7 bases identical to TRBD1. Germline V CDR1 and CDR2: KGHSH, LQKENI. J was trimmed by 5 bases and V by 1 base; bases with no gene match: 5. The CDR3 runs 15 residues. CDR3 protein: CASSPLGGLDQPQHF. The CDR3, as DNA: TGTGCCAGCTCACCACTAGGGGGCCTGGATCAGCCCCAGCATTTT.

The chain is built from TRBV20-1 and TRBJ1-2; the D is unclear. The CDR3 consists of 11 residues. The germline CDR1 and CDR2 sequences are DFQATT and SNEGSKA (reference sequence). Trimming took off 2 bases at V and 8 bases at J, with 9 bases between the two ends. The DNA for the CDR3 is TGCAGTGCTAGATGGGGAGGAGGCTACACCTTC. Protein sequence: CSARWGGGYTF.

The chain links TRBV12-3 or TRBV12-4 to TRBJ2-7, with D maybe TRBD2 (6 bases). Trimming took off 2 bases at V and 5 bases at J, with 10 bases between the two ends. The CDR3 covers 13 residues. CDR3 residues: CASSLWAGNEQYF. CDR3 nucleotide sequence: TGTGCCAGCAGTTTATGGGCGGGAAACGAGCAGTACTTC.

The chain employs TRBV9 and TRBJ1-2; D remains ambiguous. The CDR3 has 15 residues. V lost 0 bases to trimming and J lost 7 bases, with 16 bases between them. CDR1 and CDR2 from the germline V gene are SGDLS and YYNGEE. In nucleotides, the CDR3 is TGTGCCAGCAGCGTAGGTTCCACCATAGAGGGTGGCTACACCTTC. Translated: CASSVGSTIEGGYTF.

Here the CDR3 DNA reads TGTGCCAGCAGCTTAGACGGTCATAATGAAAAACTGTTTTTT. Translating gives CASSLDGHNEKLFF. The chain recombines TRBV7-8 with TRBJ1-4; D uncertain. The CDR3 is made up of 14 amino acids. V lost 1 base, J lost 4 bases, and 7 bases lay in between. Germline V gene sequence: CDR1 SGHVS, CDR2 FQNEAQ.

This rearrangement joins TRBV27 to TRBJ2-2; a possible D gene is TRBD2 (5 bases). CDR1 is MNHEY and CDR2 is SMNVEV in the germline V gene (reference sequence). The CDR3 is made up of 15 amino acids. Trimming stripped 2 bases from V and 3 bases from J, with 10 bases between. DNA for the CDR3: TGTGCCAGCAGTTTAAGAGGGTTTGACACCGGGGAGCTGTTTTTT. Protein sequence: CASSLRGFDTGELFF.

CDR3 sequence: CASSPQQGGETQYF. In DNA form, the CDR3 reads TGTGCCAGCTCCCCTCAACAGGGTGGAGAGACCCAGTACTTC. The chain joins TRBV18 to TRBJ2-5, with a possible D match to TRBD1 (6 bases). Germline CDR1 is KGHSH and CDR2 is LQKENI. The CDR3 contains 14 residues. Trimming took off 6 bases at V and 4 bases at J, with 15 bases between the two ends. The whole variable domain, remainder taken from reference TRBV18 and TRBJ2-5, is NAGVMQNPRHLVRRRGQEARLRCSPMKGHSHVYWYRQLPEEGLKFMVYLQKENIIDESGMPKERFSAEFPKEGPSILRIQQVVRGDSAAYFCASSPQQGGETQYFGPGTRLLVL.

J is TRBJ1-1 and V is TRBV5-8, with 8 bases matching TRBD1. With V trimmed by 4 bases and J by 1 base, 3 bases remained unmatched. The CDR3 is made up of 14 amino acids. The germline V gene has CDR1 SGHTS and CDR2 YDEGEE. CDR3 sequence reads: CASSHGTGNTEAFF. The CDR3 DNA reads as TGTGCCAGCAGCCACGGGACAGGGAACACTGAAGCTTTCTTT. Full variable domain (missing parts from reference TRBV5-8 and TRBJ1-1): EAGVTQSPTHLIKTRGQQATLRCSPISGHTSVYWYQQALGLGLQFLLWYDEGEERNRGNFPPRFSGRQFPNYSSELNVNALELEDSALYLCASSHGTGNTEAFFGQGTRLTVV.